The 23 T cell receptor beta chains given below trace back to one sample, sequenced in a study of blood T cell repertoires in COVID-19. TCRdb's copy holds only in-frame clones and misses some; the assay was immunoSEQ multiplex PCR. Here the sample spans about 68,000 clones, roughly 83% being singletons. Material: peripheral blood. These receptors all come from a man aged 45-65 years with active COVID-19.

This chain joins TRBV5-1 and TRBJ2-5; 7 bases are a match to TRBD2. Germline CDR1 SGHRS, CDR2 YFSETQ. With V trimmed by 4 bases and J by 5 bases, 11 bases remained unmatched. The CDR3 runs to 15 residues. CDR3: CASSPTSPPWETQYF. In nucleotides, the CDR3 is TGCGCCAGCAGCCCGACTAGCCCGCCCTGGGAGACCCAGTACTTC.

This chain connects TRBV6-6 to TRBJ2-2; TRBD1 might be the D (7 bases). The CDR3 contains 16 residues. The germline V gene encodes CDR1 MNHNY and CDR2 SVGAGI (reference sequence). V was cut by 9 bases and J by 5 bases, with 22 bases left in between. The CDR3 bases are TGTGCCAGTTGGCTCGGGGGACAGCCTCAGACCGGGGAGCTGTTTTTT. Amino acids: CASWLGGQPQTGELFF.

V gene TRBV29-1 combines with J gene TRBJ2-7, with TRBD1 matching over 8 bases. V lost 3 bases, J lost 0 bases, and 7 bases stayed unmatched. The germline V gene has CDR1 SQVTM and CDR2 ANQGSEA. The CDR3 runs 15 residues. The CDR3 DNA follows: TGCAGCGTTGAGGGTTACAGGGGGAGCTCCTACGAGCAGTACTTC. It yields the protein CSVEGYRGSSYEQYF.

The V call is TRBV6-5, the J call TRBJ1-1; weak D call: TRBD1 (6 bases). The V gene's germline CDR1 is MNHEY and CDR2 SVGAGI. The V end lost 6 bases, the J end lost 3 bases, and 11 bases lay between the germline ends. CDR3 length: 13 residues. CDR3 sequence: CASRKTGDTEAFF. CDR3 DNA: TGTGCCAGCAGAAAGACAGGAGACACTGAAGCTTTCTTT.

The chain combines TRBV16 with TRBJ1-3; D gene ambiguous. The CDR3 is 16 amino acids. V lost 0 bases and J lost 0, with 9 bases in between. The germline gives CDR1 KGHSY, CDR2 FQNENV. The CDR3 coding sequence is TGTGCCAGCAGCCAATCTGGTCCACTCTCTGGAAACACCATATATTTT. This gives the protein CASSQSGPLSGNTIYF.

The CDR3 here is CASSSPGQGNEKLFF. CDR3 sequence (DNA): TGTGCCAGCAGTTCCCCCGGGCAGGGAAACGAAAAACTGTTTTTT. The chain is built from TRBV28 and TRBJ1-4, with a possible D match to TRBD1 (5 bases). This CDR3 region has 15 residues. In germline, CDR1 is MDHEN, CDR2 SYDVKM. Trimming left V 4 bases short and J 8 bases short, with 17 bases between. The full variable domain, rest sourced from reference TRBV28 and TRBJ1-4, is DVKVTQSSRYLVKRTGEKVFLECVQDMDHENMFWYRQDPGLGLRLIYFSYDVKMKEKGDIPEGYSVSREKKERFSLILESASTNQTSMYLCASSSPGQGNEKLFFGSGTQLSVL.

The rearrangement uses TRBV2 and TRBJ2-7, with D perhaps TRBD2 (7 bases). Germline loops: CDR1 SNHLY, CDR2 FYNNEI. Trimming stripped 1 base from V and 5 bases from J, with 15 bases between. The CDR3 is 15 residues long. CDR3 protein: CASSEVGGARNEQYF. The CDR3 DNA reads TGTGCCAGCAGTGAAGTGGGGGGGGCGAGGAACGAGCAGTACTTC.

The V gene is TRBV7-9, the J gene TRBJ1-1, with D unresolved. The V and J ends lost 3 bases and 4 bases respectively, with 9 bases between them. The germline V gene encodes CDR1 SEHNR and CDR2 FQNEAQ (reference sequence). The CDR3 runs 13 residues. Here the CDR3 reads CASSFDSVTEAFF. For the CDR3, the DNA is TGTGCCAGCAGCTTCGATTCGGTCACTGAAGCTTTCTTT.

This chain uses TRBV27 with TRBJ2-5; TRBD1 agrees at 12 bases. Per the germline V gene, CDR1 is MNHEY and CDR2 is SMNVEV (reference sequence). Germline trimming cut 3 bases from V and 2 bases from J; bases unmatched to any gene: 7. This CDR3 has 17 residues. CDR3 sequence (DNA): TGTGCCAGCAGTTTTATCGGGACAGGGGGCAATCAAGAGACCCAGTACTTC. It yields the protein CASSFIGTGGNQETQYF.

This clone was seen just once. The chain carries TRBV7-9 and TRBJ2-7; 7 nucleotides align to TRBD1. The germline CDR1 and CDR2 sequences are SEHNR and FQNEAQ (reference sequence). V dropped 0 bases and J dropped 4; count of bases not matched to a gene: 9. This CDR3 contains 16 residues. The CDR3: CASSLAIPGQLYEQYF. The CDR3 DNA sequence: TGTGCCAGCAGCTTAGCGATCCCGGGACAGCTATACGAGCAGTACTTC.

This clone was detected only a few times. The chain recombines TRBV2 with TRBJ2-7; 7 positions match TRBD2. The CDR3 is 14 residues long. V dropped 6 bases and J dropped 2; count of bases not matched to a gene: 7. Germline V gives CDR1 SNHLY, CDR2 FYNNEI. This chain's CDR3 is CASSRAGEAYEQYF. The CDR3 DNA follows: TGTGCCAGCAGCCGCGCGGGGGAAGCCTACGAGCAGTACTTC.

This sequence joins TRBV20-1 and TRBJ1-1; TRBD1 might be the D (5 bases). The V end lost 3 bases, the J end lost 7 bases, and 12 bases lay between the germline ends. Germline lookup yields CDR1 DFQATT and CDR2 SNEGSKA (reference sequence). This CDR3 is built from 12 residues. CDR3 in amino acids: CSASGGGGEAFF. CDR3 sequence (DNA): TGCAGTGCTAGTGGGGGGGGTGGTGAAGCTTTCTTT.

The chain combines TRBV30 with TRBJ2-7; 7 positions match TRBD1. Germline assignment: CDR1 GTSNPN and CDR2 SVGIG (reference sequence). This CDR3 region has 13 residues. J gave up 0 bases and V 4 bases, and 3 bases lay outside the gene matches. CDR3 nucleotides: TGTGCCTGGACCGGACAGGACTCCTACGAGCAGTACTTC. Translating gives CAWTGQDSYEQYF.

This chain uses TRBV2 with TRBJ1-1; unclear D gene. This CDR3 spans 14 amino acids. Germline CDR1 reads SNHLY; CDR2 reads FYNNEI. V was trimmed by 9 bases and J by 1 base, leaving 15 bases between them. The CDR3 loop is CARGGPERNTEAFF. The CDR3 DNA is TGTGCCAGAGGAGGACCGGAGAGGAACACTGAAGCTTTCTTT.

The chain uses TRBV7-2 and TRBJ2-1; D may be TRBD2 (5 bases). The germline V gene has CDR1 SGHTA and CDR2 FQGNSA. The CDR3 length is 14 residues. Trimming pared 4 bases from V and 4 bases from J, leaving 11 bases between. CDR3 sequence (DNA): TGTGCCAGCAGCTCAAACTCGGGGTACAATGAGCAGTTCTTC. Amino acid sequence: CASSSNSGYNEQFF.

This chain joins TRBV5-4 and TRBJ1-2, with D possibly matching TRBD1 (5 bases). Germline V gene data show CDR1 as SGHNT and CDR2 as YYREEE (reference sequence). The V end lost 7 bases, the J end lost 5 bases, and 27 bases lay between the germline ends. There are 17 residues in the CDR3. The CDR3 spells CASAPPPVGPNQYGYTF. The CDR3 DNA reads TGTGCCAGCGCTCCCCCCCCAGTGGGGCCAAATCAATATGGCTACACCTTC.

The V and J genes are TRBV7-9 and TRBJ2-3; TRBD1 agrees at 8 bases. This CDR3 comprises 13 residues. Germline V lookup: CDR1 SEHNR, CDR2 FQNEAQ (reference sequence). The junction had 4 bases not matched to a gene; V was cut back by 5 bases and J by 6 bases. CDR3 in amino acids: CASSPNRGDTQYF. DNA for the CDR3: TGTGCCAGCAGCCCGAACAGGGGGGATACGCAGTATTTT.

V is TRBV28 and J is TRBJ2-5; tentatively, D is TRBD2 (7 bases). The CDR3 has 15 amino acids. The V gene lost 4 bases and the J gene lost 6 bases, with 18 bases spanning the gap. CDR1 and CDR2 from the germline V gene are MDHEN and SYDVKM. The CDR3 sequence is CASSSPSGGEKTQYF. The DNA for the CDR3 is TGTGCCAGCAGTTCCCCATCGGGGGGCGAAAAGACCCAGTACTTC.

CDR3 region: CASSPQGRATGELFF. CDR3 DNA sequence: TGTGCCAGCAGCCCACAGGGGCGGGCCACCGGGGAGCTGTTTTTT. The V and J genes are TRBV5-4 and TRBJ2-2, with 7 positions matching TRBD1. V lost 4 bases and J lost 4; bases outside the gene matches: 7. Germline V lookup: CDR1 SGHNT, CDR2 YYREEE (reference sequence). CDR3 size: 15 residues.

The chain couples TRBV7-2 to TRBJ2-5; D may be TRBD2 (5 bases). V shed 3 bases and J shed 9 bases, with 14 bases lying between them. Germline CDR1 reads SGHTA; CDR2 reads FQGNSA. This CDR3 is built from 13 residues. The CDR3 reads CASSLSGRRAQYF. The CDR3 DNA reads TGTGCCAGCAGCTTGTCGGGGAGAAGGGCCCAGTACTTC.

This chain links TRBV7-6 with TRBJ2-1; 9 nucleotides agree with TRBD1. V gave up 5 bases and J gave up 2 bases; unmatched junction bases: 7. The CDR3 extends over 16 amino acids. Germline CDR1 SGHVS, CDR2 FNYEAQ. CDR3 in DNA: TGTGCCAGCAGCCGCCGGTGGGACAGGGCCTACAATGAGCAGTTCTTC. It yields the protein CASSRRWDRAYNEQFF.

V usage is TRBV6-4 and J usage is TRBJ2-3, with D possibly TRBD2 on 5 matching bases. Looked up from germline, CDR1 is MRHNA and CDR2 is SNTAGT. The germline V and J ends were trimmed by 4 bases and 2 bases, with 10 bases remaining between them. This CDR3 has 14 amino acids. As DNA, the CDR3 is TGTGCCAGCAGTGGGGGAGAGGACACAGATACGCAGTATTTT. Its protein is CASSGGEDTDTQYF.

The rearrangement uses TRBV15 and TRBJ2-1, with 7 bases identical to TRBD2. This CDR3 is 15 amino acids long. The V gene end was trimmed by 3 bases and the J gene end by 7 bases; junction bases not matched to a gene: 9. The germline V gene has CDR1 LNHNV and CDR2 YYDKDF (reference sequence). CDR3 amino acids: CATSSAVAGLNEQFF. The DNA for the CDR3 is TGTGCCACCAGCAGTGCGGTAGCGGGTTTGAATGAGCAGTTCTTC. The variable domain in full, with the rest retrieved from reference TRBV15 and TRBJ2-1, is DAMVIQNPRYQVTQFGKPVTLSCSQTLNHNVMYWYQQKSSQAPKLLFHYYDKDFNNEADTPDNFQSRRPNTSFCFLDIRSPGLGDTAMYLCATSSAVAGLNEQFFGPGTRLTVL.